A selection of T cell receptor beta chains follows, all from one sample in a study of OX40 agonist ivuxolimab in advanced cancers. The method was immunoSEQ multiplex PCR; TCRdb's version includes in-frame clones alone and lacks a portion of them. The data contain tens of thousands of clones, roughly nine tenths of them seen just once; the ten biggest clones take up approximately 0.9%. This sample comprised CD4+ or CD8+ T cells sorted from blood, obtained in a trial of the OX40 agonist ivuxolimab. Receptors were obtained from an adult with an advanced solid tumor such as melanoma, head and neck, liver or kidney cancer. The CDR3 runs from the conserved cysteine through the conserved F or W. D genes are given only for firm matches. Not every row has a clone size; where given, it reads once, few, many or a size class.

DNA | CDR3 | size | D | J | V
TGTGCCAGCAGTGTACTGGATACGCAGTATTTT | CASSVLDTQYF | - | - | TRBJ2-3 | TRBV2
TGTGCCAGCAGCTTGACAGGGGGGGGCAGCGAGCAGTACTTC | CASSLTGGGSEQYF | - | - | TRBJ2-7 | TRBV5-7
TGTGCCTGGAGTTTCCTAGCGGGGGAGACCCAGTACTTC | CAWSFLAGETQYF | - | TRBD2 | TRBJ2-5 | TRBV30
TGTGCCAGCAGCCCAGAGGATACTGATTACAATGAGCAGTTCTTC | CASSPEDTDYNEQFF | - | - | TRBJ2-1 | TRBV5-4
TGCAGCGTGTACCGGGCCTTGAATGGCACTGAAGCTTTCTTT | CSVYRALNGTEAFF | - | - | TRBJ1-1 | TRBV29-1
TGTGCCAGCAGGGGTATAGGGGGGTGGGACACTGAAGCTTTCTTT | CASRGIGGWDTEAFF | - | - | TRBJ1-1 | TRBV2
TGTGCCAGCAGCCTCTATGGCGGGGGAACCGAGTTAGAGACCCAGTACTTC | CASSLYGGGTELETQYF | - | TRBD2 | TRBJ2-5 | TRBV7-3
TGTGCCAGCAGCTTGAGACAGGACTATGGCTACACCTTC | CASSLRQDYGYTF | - | - | TRBJ1-2 | TRBV5-6
TGTGCCTGGAGTACAGGGGGCCTCAATGAGCAGTTCTTC | CAWSTGGLNEQFF | - | TRBD1 | TRBJ2-1 | TRBV30
TGTGCCAGCAGTCGGACAGGGGGATACACCATATATTTT | CASSRTGGYTIYF | - | TRBD1 | TRBJ1-3 | TRBV6-5
TGTGCCATCAGTGCCCTGCAGAATCTCTATGGCTACACCTTC | CAISALQNLYGYTF | - | - | TRBJ1-2 | TRBV10-3
TGTGCCAGCAGTTTGGGGTTTCGACAGCCCCAGCATTTT | CASSLGFRQPQHF | - | - | TRBJ1-5 | TRBV27
TGTGCCACCCGGGACAGGTACACTGAAGCTTTCTTT | CATRDRYTEAFF | - | TRBD1 | TRBJ1-1 | TRBV19
TGTGCCAGCAGCTTAGAAAGGGGGAACACTGAAGCTTTCTTT | CASSLERGNTEAFF | - | - | TRBJ1-1 | TRBV11-2
TGTGCCAGCAGCCGTAGCGGGGTGCAAGAGACCCAGTACTTC | CASSRSGVQETQYF | - | TRBD2 | TRBJ2-5 | TRBV7-2
TGTGCCAGCAGTGAAAGCCCTCTGGGGCGCACAGATACGCAGTATTTT | CASSESPLGRTDTQYF | - | - | TRBJ2-3 | TRBV25-1
TGTGCCAGCTCACCACCCCTGGGGGGGGCAGCTGAAGCTTTCTTT | CASSPPLGGAAEAFF | - | - | TRBJ1-1 | TRBV18
TGTGCCAGTAGGCTCAGGGGAGCGGCGGAGACCCAGTACTTC | CASRLRGAAETQYF | - | - | TRBJ2-5 | TRBV19
TGCAGCGTTGAGACCCAGGGGGCATGGTATGGCTACACCTTC | CSVETQGAWYGYTF | - | TRBD1 | TRBJ1-2 | TRBV29-1
TGTGCCAGCAGTAGCAGAGGGCTTCCGAACACTGAAGCTTTCTTT | CASSSRGLPNTEAFF | - | - | TRBJ1-1 | TRBV28
TGCGCCAGCAGCTTACCGAGCTCCTACGAGCAGTACTTC | CASSLPSSYEQYF | - | - | TRBJ2-7 | TRBV5-1
TGCGCCAGCCGTCAGGACAGCGTCTCCTACGAGCAGTACTTC | CASRQDSVSYEQYF | - | - | TRBJ2-7 | TRBV5-1
TGTGCCAGCAGCTTAAGCGGGGCCTCCTACAATGAGCAGTTCTTC | CASSLSGASYNEQFF | - | TRBD2 | TRBJ2-1 | TRBV11-2
TGTGCCAGCAGTTTAACCGGGACAGGTGTTCTTGAAGCTTTCTTT | CASSLTGTGVLEAFF | - | TRBD1 | TRBJ1-1 | TRBV28
TGCAGTGCCCCTGACCAGTACGGCTACACCTTC | CSAPDQYGYTF | - | - | TRBJ1-2 | TRBV20-1
TGTGCCAGCAGCCGGAGACTAGCGGGGGGAAATACGCAGTATTTT | CASSRRLAGGNTQYF | - | TRBD2 | TRBJ2-3 | TRBV11-2
TGTGCCAGCAGAAAAGTGGCGGGGGGGACCTTTGAGCAGTTCTTC | CASRKVAGGTFEQFF | - | TRBD2 | TRBJ2-1 | TRBV7-2
TGTGCCTGGAGTTCTTCGGTCCTTAATGAAAAACTGTTTTTT | CAWSSSVLNEKLFF | - | - | TRBJ1-4 | TRBV30
TGTGCCAGCAGCTTAGGGACTGTGTCCTACGAGCAGTACTTC | CASSLGTVSYEQYF | - | - | TRBJ2-7 | TRBV13
TGTGCCAGCCGCTACCAGGGGGCGTTAGTAGATACGCAGTATTTT | CASRYQGALVDTQYF | - | TRBD1 | TRBJ2-3 | TRBV28
TGTGCCAGCAGCTTAAACAGGGGTCCCGGGGAGCTGTTTTTT | CASSLNRGPGELFF | - | TRBD1 | TRBJ2-2 | TRBV7-2
TGTGCCATCAGTGATTTGACGGGCCAGCCCCAGCATTTT | CAISDLTGQPQHF | - | - | TRBJ1-5 | TRBV10-3
TGTGCCAGCAGTTTATTAACAGGGCTAACTAACTATGGCTACACCTTC | CASSLLTGLTNYGYTF | - | - | TRBJ1-2 | TRBV28
TGTGCCAGCAGCTTAGTAGGGGCAGGGGCGAGTCAGCCCCAGCATTTT | CASSLVGAGASQPQHF | medium-sized | - | TRBJ1-5 | TRBV7-8
TGTGCCAGCGGGGACAGTTACTCCTACGAGCAGTACTTC | CASGDSYSYEQYF | - | TRBD1 | TRBJ2-7 | TRBV2
TGTGCCAGCAGTTACTCGCTAGCGGCTGGTTACGAGCAGTACTTC | CASSYSLAAGYEQYF | once | TRBD2 | TRBJ2-7 | TRBV6-6
TGTGCCAGCAGCTTGGCAGGTAATAGCAATCAGCCCCAGCATTTT | CASSLAGNSNQPQHF | - | - | TRBJ1-5 | TRBV5-5
TGTGCCACCAACCCCGAACGGGGCCCCTACGAGCAGTACTTC | CATNPERGPYEQYF | - | - | TRBJ2-7 | TRBV6-1
TGTGCCAGTAGTATAACAGGGGACCCTGGACAGCAGTTCTTC | CASSITGDPGQQFF | - | TRBD1 | TRBJ2-1 | TRBV19
TGCGCCAGCAGTCAATCATTAGGGGGCGGCTACACCTTC | CASSQSLGGGYTF | - | TRBD1 | TRBJ1-2 | TRBV23-1
TGTGCCTGGTCTTCCCTCAGGGGAACCTCACCCCTCCACTTT | CAWSSLRGTSPLHF | - | - | TRBJ1-6 | TRBV30
TGTGCCAGCACACGGGTGGGTCAGCCCCAGCATTTT | CASTRVGQPQHF | few | - | TRBJ1-5 | TRBV2
TGTGCCAGCAGTTTTGTCGCGCACCGAGCTAAATCCTACGAGCAGTACTTC | CASSFVAHRAKSYEQYF | - | - | TRBJ2-7 | TRBV28